This T cell receptor (beta chain) stems from a study of T cells in Graves' hyperthyroidism and ophthalmopathy. The overall study: Initial diagnosis, before any treatment, was when peripheral blood was collected.

Researchers amplified the TCR beta CDR3 regions from RNA transcripts. A set of HTBI primers served as the primers for a first-round RT-PCR of the TCR CDR3. Using its own MiXCR run on the multiplex PCR reads, TCRdb lists one record per CDR3 protein. The sample holds roughly 720,000 distinct CDR3 sequences, approximately 15% seen once. This clonotype was counted a few times. Those with hyperthyroidism were 18 to 65 years old, newly diagnosed, and ill for under 2 months. The sample was blood. This TCR came from a man in his forties or fifties with Graves' hyperthyroidism.

The CDR3 region has the DNA TGTGCCAGCAGCGCCGGGACTCCCCAAACAGATACGCAGTATTTT. Translating it yields CASSAGTPQTDTQYF. This sequence joins TRBV7-2 and TRBJ2-3; D perhaps matches TRBD2 (6 bases). Germline V gives CDR1 SGHTA, CDR2 FQGNSA. The CDR3 covers 15 residues. V dropped 5 bases and J dropped 3 bases, with 15 bases sitting between them.